The 28 T cell receptor beta chains given below trace back to one sample, sequenced in a study of blood T cell repertoires in COVID-19. Assay used: immunoSEQ multiplex PCR; TCRdb lists only in-frame clones, some missing. The sample yields about 310,000 clones, around 87% seen once. The specimen sequenced was peripheral blood. These TCRs come from a man aged 45 to 65 with active or convalescent COVID-19.

The chain carries TRBV29-1 and TRBJ1-1; 10 bases align to TRBD1. V shed 4 bases and J 7 bases; nucleotides not matched to a gene: 6. Germline values: CDR1 SQVTM, CDR2 ANQGSEA. The CDR3 is 13 residues long. The CDR3 DNA sequence: TGCAGCGTTGGAAAGGGACAGGGGTTTGAAGCTTTCTTT. As protein: CSVGKGQGFEAFF.

This clone was counted at least ten times. The CDR3 DNA reads TGTGCCAGCAGCCCCGTCACAGGATCCTTCTACGAGCAGTACTTC. Translation: CASSPVTGSFYEQYF. This chain links TRBV3-1 (or the pseudogene TRBV3-2) with TRBJ2-7; TRBD1 is a possible D gene (5 bases). V was trimmed by 4 bases and J by 3 bases, leaving 16 bases between them. This CDR3 has 15 residues. Germline V gives CDR1 LGHDT, CDR2 YNNKEL (reference sequence).

Only a few counts were recorded for this clone. The rearrangement links TRBV9 to TRBJ1-3; weak D call: TRBD1 (6 bases). Trimming removed 4 bases at V and 4 bases at J, with 12 bases between. CDR3 length equals 14 residues. CDR1 is SGDLS, CDR2 YYNGEE, per germline. CDR3: CASSSGTLGNTIYF. The CDR3 coding sequence is TGTGCCAGCAGCTCCGGGACACTCGGAAACACCATATATTTT.

This clone was found a few times. The gene calls are TRBV30 and TRBJ1-6, with 8 bases matching TRBD1. The length of the CDR3 is 13 residues. V dropped 7 bases and J dropped 10; count of bases not matched to a gene: 9. The germline gives CDR1 GTSNPN, CDR2 SVGIG (reference sequence). In nucleotides, the CDR3 is TGTGCCTCCTCACAGGGGGGTAACTCACCCCTCCACTTT. This encodes CASSQGGNSPLHF.

The rearrangement joins TRBV7-2 to TRBJ1-2; TRBD1 aligns across 10 bases. The germline gives CDR1 SGHTA, CDR2 FQGNSA. The CDR3 spans 18 residues. Trimming at V came to 4 bases and at J to 4 bases, leaving 15 bases not matched to a gene. The CDR3 here is CASSSPGRGQGRRYGYTF. CDR3 nucleotides: TGTGCCAGCAGCTCCCCAGGGAGGGGACAGGGGCGACGCTATGGCTACACCTTC.

The chain has TRBV6-2 or TRBV6-3 and TRBJ2-7, with D unresolved. V was pared by 4 bases and J by 3 bases, with 10 bases between. The CDR3 sequence is 13 residues long. Germline CDR1 is MNHEY and CDR2 is SVGEGT. CDR3: CASSLAAFYEQYF. In DNA, the CDR3 is TGTGCCAGCAGTTTGGCGGCATTCTACGAGCAGTACTTC.

The chain carries TRBV29-1 and TRBJ2-7; 10 bases line up with TRBD2. The CDR3 spans 15 residues. V was clipped by 6 bases and J by 0 bases; unmatched bases: 8. Germline CDR1 and CDR2: SQVTM and ANQGSEA. The CDR3 sequence: CSVTWTSGNSYEQYF. The CDR3 DNA reads as TGCAGCGTGACCTGGACTAGCGGAAACTCCTACGAGCAGTACTTC.

The V gene is TRBV10-1, the J gene TRBJ1-1; D not certain. Germline CDR1 and CDR2: WNHNN and SYGVQD (reference sequence). The CDR3 runs to 10 residues. Trimming removed 5 bases at V and 9 bases at J, with 7 bases between. The CDR3 coding sequence is TGCGCCAGCAGTCCAGGAAAAGCTTTCTTT. Translation: CASSPGKAFF.

This sequence joins TRBV28 and TRBJ1-2; unclear D gene. Germline CDR1 and CDR2: MDHEN and SYDVKM. The CDR3 has 12 residues. Trimming took 4 bases from V and 5 from J, leaving 8 bases between them. CDR3 nucleotides: TGTGCCAGCAGTTCGGAAGCGTATGGCTACACCTTC. Its translation is CASSSEAYGYTF.

The rearrangement links TRBV5-4 to TRBJ2-7; D possibly corresponds to TRBD2 (5 bases). Looked up from germline, CDR1 is SGHNT and CDR2 is YYREEE (reference sequence). CDR3 length: 14 residues. V was pared by 0 bases and J by 3 bases, with 10 bases between. The CDR3 loop reads CASSLDAGNYEQYF. The CDR3 nucleotides are TGTGCCAGCAGCTTGGATGCGGGTAACTACGAGCAGTACTTC.

The chain links TRBV5-1 to TRBJ2-5; no clear D. Trimming shortened V by 1 base and J by 5 bases, and 6 bases separated the two germline ends. Per germline, CDR1 SGHRS and CDR2 YFSETQ. The CDR3 is made up of 12 amino acids. DNA for the CDR3: TGCGCCAGCAGCTTGCGGTCGGAGACCCAGTACTTC. Its translation: CASSLRSETQYF.

V usage is TRBV6-5 and J usage is TRBJ1-4, with 11 bases that match TRBD1. V trimming: 0 bases; J trimming: 6 bases; junction bases outside the gene matches: 0. The CDR3 length is 15 residues. The germline CDR1 and CDR2 sequences are MNHEY and SVGAGI. The CDR3 DNA is TGTGCCAGCAGTTACTCGGACAGGGGGCATGAAAAACTGTTTTTT. Translated: CASSYSDRGHEKLFF.

The chain combines TRBV5-1 with TRBJ1-1; the D gene is possibly TRBD1 (5 bases). Germline values: CDR1 SGHRS, CDR2 YFSETQ. The ends were cut back, 0 bases at V and 6 bases at J, with 9 bases in the middle. The CDR3 runs to 13 residues. This CDR3 is CASSLERGAEAFF. In DNA, the CDR3 is TGCGCCAGCAGCTTGGAACGGGGGGCTGAAGCTTTCTTT.

The CDR3 reads CASSLAHSYSYEQYF. The DNA of the CDR3 is TGTGCCAGCAGCTTAGCCCACAGCTACTCCTACGAGCAGTACTTC. The V gene is TRBV7-2, the J gene TRBJ2-7, with unresolved D. From germline, CDR1 is SGHTA and CDR2 FQGNSA. V was pared by 0 bases and J by 0 bases, with 9 bases between. This CDR3 is 15 amino acids long.

The J gene is TRBJ1-2, the V gene TRBV21-1. TRBV21-1 is annotated as a pseudogene. The CDR3 is 14 residues long. The CDR3 DNA is TGTGCCAGCAGCAAAGTGGACAGCGGGGGCGGCTACACCTTC. Protein product: CASSKVDSGGGYTF.

The chain links TRBV5-4 to TRBJ1-2; D gene uncertain. Germline lookup yields CDR1 SGHNT and CDR2 YYREEE (reference sequence). The CDR3 length is 14 residues. Trimming took off 4 bases at V and 2 bases at J, with 12 bases between the two ends. This CDR3 reads CASSPYGENYGYTF. Written as DNA, the CDR3 is TGTGCCAGCAGCCCCTATGGAGAAAACTATGGCTACACCTTC. Variable domain in full (rest from reference TRBV5-4 and TRBJ1-2): ETGVTQSPTHLIKTRGQQVTLRCSSQSGHNTVSWYQQALGQGPQFIFQYYREEENGRGNFPPRFSGLQFPNYSSELNVNALELDDSALYLCASSPYGENYGYTFGSGTRLTVV.

This chain links TRBV5-5 with TRBJ2-3; D gene ambiguous. This CDR3 spans 14 amino acids. Germline CDR1 reads SGHKS; CDR2 reads YYEKEE (reference sequence). Trimming took off 0 bases at V and 2 bases at J, with 7 bases between the two ends. CDR3 amino acids: CASSLETYTDTQYF. The CDR3 nucleotides read TGTGCCAGCAGCTTGGAAACCTACACAGATACGCAGTATTTT.

This chain joins TRBV18 and TRBJ1-5, with 11 positions matching TRBD1. J gave up 6 bases and V 1 base, and 8 bases lay outside the gene matches. CDR1 and CDR2 (germline): KGHSH, LQKENI. The CDR3 spans 17 residues. The CDR3 is CASSPRGTGGSGQPQHF. The DNA of the CDR3 is TGTGCCAGCTCACCACGAGGGACAGGGGGTTCCGGTCAGCCCCAGCATTTT.

The chain joins TRBV6-5 to TRBJ1-5; tentative D call: TRBD1 (6 bases). V lost 2 bases, J lost 4 bases, and 12 bases lay in between. The germline V gene encodes CDR1 MNHEY and CDR2 SVGAGI. The CDR3 loop spans 15 amino acids. CDR3 nucleotide sequence: TGTGCCAGCAGTTACACGACAGGAGCGAATCAGCCCCAGCATTTT. Translated: CASSYTTGANQPQHF.

The V call is TRBV6-5, the J call TRBJ1-6; D perhaps matches TRBD1 (5 bases). Trimming left V 6 bases short and J 10 bases short, with 13 bases between. This CDR3 spans 13 amino acids. The germline V gene encodes CDR1 MNHEY and CDR2 SVGAGI. DNA of the CDR3: TGTGCCAGCAGGGCACCAGGGCTCTCACCCCTCCACTTT. It is translated as CASRAPGLSPLHF.

The CDR3 nucleotides are TGTGCCAGCAGCTTTCCCCGCCGACAGGGATCAGCCGGGGAGCTGTTTTTT. Its translation: CASSFPRRQGSAGELFF. The V gene is TRBV11-2, the J gene TRBJ2-2; TRBD1 matches at 7 bases. Germline CDR1 reads SGHAT; CDR2 reads FQNNGV. V was clipped by 3 bases and J by 6 bases; unmatched bases: 13. The CDR3 is made up of 17 amino acids. Full variable domain (rest looked up from reference TRBV11-2 and TRBJ2-2): EAGVAQSPRYKIIEKRQSVAFWCNPISGHATLYWYQQILGQGPKLLIQFQNNGVVDDSQLPKDRFSAERLKGVDSTLKIQPAKLEDSAVYLCASSFPRRQGSAGELFFGEGSRLTVL.

This clone was seen a few times. The V gene is TRBV12-3 or TRBV12-4, the J gene TRBJ2-1, with D uncertain. This CDR3 is 13 amino acids long. The V end lost 1 base, the J end lost 8 bases, and 9 bases lay between the germline ends. CDR3 loop: CASSLEQFYEQFF. CDR3 sequence (DNA): TGTGCCAGCAGTTTAGAACAGTTCTATGAGCAGTTCTTC.

This clone was detected once. This chain joins TRBV5-4 and TRBJ2-1; 10 nucleotides align to TRBD2. After removal of 0 bases from V and 12 bases from J, the junction contained 12 bases not matched to a gene. CDR1 and CDR2 (germline): SGHNT, YYREEE (reference sequence). The CDR3 contains 16 residues. The CDR3 nucleotides read TGTGCCAGCAGCTTGGGGGGTAGCGGGAGGACGTTGTGGCAGTTCTTC. Translating gives CASSLGGSGRTLWQFF.

For the CDR3, the DNA is TGTGCCAGCTCAGAACAGGGCTCTGGAAACACCATATATTTT. Translation: CASSEQGSGNTIYF. V usage is TRBV18 and J usage is TRBJ1-3; D is perhaps TRBD1 (6 bases). The CDR3 extends over 14 amino acids. V was shortened by 5 bases and J by 0 bases, with 8 bases between the two germline ends. In germline, CDR1 is KGHSH, CDR2 LQKENI.

This chain uses TRBV28 with TRBJ2-3; D not resolved. CDR3 size: 15 residues. Germline assignment: CDR1 MDHEN and CDR2 SYDVKM. Trimming cost V 5 bases and J 1 base, with 13 bases left between them. In nucleotides, the CDR3 is TGTGCCAGCAGTCCTCCCGGGTTGGGCACAGATACGCAGTATTTT. The encoded protein is CASSPPGLGTDTQYF.

J is TRBJ2-5 and V is TRBV5-6; D may be TRBD1 (6 bases). V dropped 4 bases and J dropped 5 bases, with 15 bases sitting between them. The CDR3 totals 14 residues. CDR1 is SGHDT, CDR2 YYEEEE, per germline. This CDR3 is CASSTGQTPETQYF. CDR3 bases: TGTGCCAGCAGCACAGGACAGACTCCGGAGACCCAGTACTTC.

The V and J genes are TRBV19 and TRBJ1-2, with D possibly TRBD1 on 5 matching bases. V lost 4 bases and J lost 4, with 13 bases in between. In germline, CDR1 is LNHDA, CDR2 SQIVND (reference sequence). CDR3 length equals 14 residues. The CDR3 is CASSKKQDSYGYTF. The DNA of the CDR3 is TGTGCCAGTAGTAAGAAACAGGATTCCTATGGCTACACCTTC.

V and J are TRBV7-2 and TRBJ2-7; 10 bases line up with TRBD1. V dropped 5 bases and J dropped 5; count of bases not matched to a gene: 6. This CDR3 region has 14 residues. Germline CDR1 is SGHTA and CDR2 is FQGNSA. As DNA, the CDR3 is TGTGCCAGCAGCCCCCGACAGGGGGCGGACGAGCAGTACTTC. Translating gives CASSPRQGADEQYF.